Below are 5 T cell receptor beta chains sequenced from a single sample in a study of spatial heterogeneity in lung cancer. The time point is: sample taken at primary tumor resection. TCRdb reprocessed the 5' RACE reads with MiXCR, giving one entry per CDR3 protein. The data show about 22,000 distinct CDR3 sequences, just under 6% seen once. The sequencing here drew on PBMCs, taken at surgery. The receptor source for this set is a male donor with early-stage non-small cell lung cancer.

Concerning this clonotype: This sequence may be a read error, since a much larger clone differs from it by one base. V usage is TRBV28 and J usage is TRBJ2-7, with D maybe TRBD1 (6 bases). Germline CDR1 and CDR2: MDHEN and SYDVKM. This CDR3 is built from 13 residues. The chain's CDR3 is CVSSLDDRREQYF. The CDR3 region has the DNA TGTGTCAGCAGTTTAGACGACAGGAGGGAGCAGTACTTC.

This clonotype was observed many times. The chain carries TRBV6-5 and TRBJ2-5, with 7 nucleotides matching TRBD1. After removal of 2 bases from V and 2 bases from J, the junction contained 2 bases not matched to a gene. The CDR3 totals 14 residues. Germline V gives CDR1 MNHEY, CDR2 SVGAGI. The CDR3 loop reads CASSYPGQQETQYF. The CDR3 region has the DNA TGTGCCAGCAGTTACCCGGGACAGCAAGAGACCCAGTACTTC.

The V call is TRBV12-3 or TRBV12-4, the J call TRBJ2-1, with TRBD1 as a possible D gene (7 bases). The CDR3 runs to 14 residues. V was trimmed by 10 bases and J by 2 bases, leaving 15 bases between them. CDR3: CATSRGATYNEQFF. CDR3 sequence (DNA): TGTGCCACCTCCAGGGGGGCAACCTACAATGAGCAGTTCTTC.

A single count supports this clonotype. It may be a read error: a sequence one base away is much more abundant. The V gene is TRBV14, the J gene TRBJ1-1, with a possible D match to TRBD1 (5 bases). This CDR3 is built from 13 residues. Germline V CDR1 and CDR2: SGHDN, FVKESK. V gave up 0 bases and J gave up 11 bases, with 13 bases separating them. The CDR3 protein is CASSQDVGGLAFF. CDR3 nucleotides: TGTGCCAGCAGCCAAGATGTCGGGGGTTTGGCTTTCTTT.

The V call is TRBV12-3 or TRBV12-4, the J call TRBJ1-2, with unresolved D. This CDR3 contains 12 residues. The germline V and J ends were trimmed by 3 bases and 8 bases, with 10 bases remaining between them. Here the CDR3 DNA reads TGTGCCAGCAGTTTGGCCCAAGCGGGCTACACCTTC. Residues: CASSLAQAGYTF.